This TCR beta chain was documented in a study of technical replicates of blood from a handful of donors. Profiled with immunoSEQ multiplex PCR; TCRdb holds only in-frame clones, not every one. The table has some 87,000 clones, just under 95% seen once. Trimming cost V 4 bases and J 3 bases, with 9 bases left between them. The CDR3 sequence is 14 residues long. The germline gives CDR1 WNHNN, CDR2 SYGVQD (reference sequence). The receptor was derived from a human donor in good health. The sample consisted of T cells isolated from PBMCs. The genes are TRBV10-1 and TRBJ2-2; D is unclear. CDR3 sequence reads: CASSGSIDTGELFF. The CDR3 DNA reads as TGCGCCAGCAGTGGGTCTATAGACACCGGGGAGCTGTTTTTT.